The source of this TCR beta chain is a study of blood T cell repertoires in COVID-19. This table comes from immunoSEQ multiplex PCR, and its TCRdb copy is limited to in-frame clones, with some not included. The sample includes 100,000 to 150,000 clones, 75% to 90% seen only once; the top ten take around 3.3%. Germline CDR1 is MNHEY and CDR2 is SVGEGT. Trimming removed 2 bases from V and 7 bases from J; junction bases left unmatched: 2. The CDR3 loop spans 12 amino acids. Sequenced sample: peripheral blood. V and J are TRBV6-2 or TRBV6-3 and TRBJ2-7; 7 positions match TRBD1. The clonotype comes from a woman aged 80 or over with COVID-19, enrolled during active disease. CDR3 in amino acids: CASSYTTGEQYF. Written as DNA, the CDR3 is TGTGCCAGCAGTTACACGACAGGGGAGCAGTACTTC.